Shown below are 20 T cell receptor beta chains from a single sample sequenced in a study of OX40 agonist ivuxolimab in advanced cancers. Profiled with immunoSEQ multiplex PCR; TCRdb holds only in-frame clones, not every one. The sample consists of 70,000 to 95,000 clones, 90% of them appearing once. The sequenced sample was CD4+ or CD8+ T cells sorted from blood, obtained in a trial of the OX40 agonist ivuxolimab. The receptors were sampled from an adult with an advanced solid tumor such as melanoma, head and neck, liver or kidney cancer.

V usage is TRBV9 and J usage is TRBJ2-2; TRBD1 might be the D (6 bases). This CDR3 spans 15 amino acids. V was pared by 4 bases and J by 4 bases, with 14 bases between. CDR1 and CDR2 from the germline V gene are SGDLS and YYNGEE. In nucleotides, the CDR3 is TGTGCCAGCAGCTTCGCAGGGGCCTCCACCGGGGAGCTGTTTTTT. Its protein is CASSFAGASTGELFF.

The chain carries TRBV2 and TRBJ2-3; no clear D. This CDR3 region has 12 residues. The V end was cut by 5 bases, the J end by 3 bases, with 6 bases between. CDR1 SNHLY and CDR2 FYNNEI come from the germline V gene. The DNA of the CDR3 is TGTGCCAGCAGTCTGGAGACAGATACGCAGTATTTT. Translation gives CASSLETDTQYF.

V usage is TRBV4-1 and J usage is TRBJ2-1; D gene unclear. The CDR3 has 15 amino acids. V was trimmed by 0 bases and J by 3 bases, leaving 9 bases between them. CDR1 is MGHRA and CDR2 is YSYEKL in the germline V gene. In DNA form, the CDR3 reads TGCGCCAGCAGCCAAGAACGCAGTTACTACAATGAGCAGTTCTTC. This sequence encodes CASSQERSYYNEQFF.

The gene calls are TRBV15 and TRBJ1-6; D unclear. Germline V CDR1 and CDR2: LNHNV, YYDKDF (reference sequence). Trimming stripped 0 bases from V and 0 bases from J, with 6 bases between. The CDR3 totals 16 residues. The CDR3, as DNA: TGTGCCACCAGCAGAGACAGGAGCTCCTATAATTCACCCCTCCACTTT. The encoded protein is CATSRDRSSYNSPLHF.

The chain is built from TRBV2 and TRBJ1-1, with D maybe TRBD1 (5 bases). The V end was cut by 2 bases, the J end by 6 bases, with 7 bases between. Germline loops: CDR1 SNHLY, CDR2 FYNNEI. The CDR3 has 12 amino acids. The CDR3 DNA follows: TGTGCCAGCAGTGAATGGGGCTCTGAAGCTTTCTTT. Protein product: CASSEWGSEAFF.

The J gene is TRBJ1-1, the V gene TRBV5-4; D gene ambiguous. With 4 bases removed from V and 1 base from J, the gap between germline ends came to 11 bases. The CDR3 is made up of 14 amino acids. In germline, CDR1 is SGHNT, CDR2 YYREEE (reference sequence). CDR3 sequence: CASSLEGRNTEAFF. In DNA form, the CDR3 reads TGTGCCAGCAGCCTCGAGGGCCGGAACACTGAAGCTTTCTTT.

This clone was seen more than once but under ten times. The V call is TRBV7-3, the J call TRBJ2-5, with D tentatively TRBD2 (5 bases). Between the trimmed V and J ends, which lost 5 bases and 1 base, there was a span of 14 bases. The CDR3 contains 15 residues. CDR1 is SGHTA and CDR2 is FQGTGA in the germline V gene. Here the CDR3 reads CASSLTAAGQETQYF. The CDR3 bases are TGTGCCAGCAGCCTCACGGCTGCGGGCCAAGAGACCCAGTACTTC.

The CDR3 nucleotides are TGTGCCAGCAGTGGATACAATGAGCAGTTCTTC. It is translated as CASSGYNEQFF. V and J are TRBV9 and TRBJ2-1; D unresolved. CDR3 size: 11 residues. V was clipped by 5 bases and J by 4 bases, with 4 bases between them. The germline CDR1 and CDR2 sequences are SGDLS and YYNGEE. The complete variable domain, with remaining parts taken from reference TRBV9 and TRBJ2-1, reads DSGVTQTPKHLITATGQRVTLRCSPRSGDLSVYWYQQSLDQGLQFLIQYYNGEERAKGNILERFSAQQFPDLHSELNLSSLELGDSALYFCASSGYNEQFFGPGTRLTVL.

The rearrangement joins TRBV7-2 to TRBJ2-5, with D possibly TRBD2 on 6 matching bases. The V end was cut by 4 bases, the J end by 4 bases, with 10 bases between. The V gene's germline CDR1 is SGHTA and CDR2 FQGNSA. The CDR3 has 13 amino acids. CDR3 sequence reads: CASSWRARETQYF. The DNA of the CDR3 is TGTGCCAGCAGCTGGAGGGCACGAGAGACCCAGTACTTC.

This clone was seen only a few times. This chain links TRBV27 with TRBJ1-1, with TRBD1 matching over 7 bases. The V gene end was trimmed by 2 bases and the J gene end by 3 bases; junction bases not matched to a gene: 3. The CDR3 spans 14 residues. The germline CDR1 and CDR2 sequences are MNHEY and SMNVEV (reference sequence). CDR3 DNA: TGTGCCAGCAGTTTAATTGGACAGGACACTGAAGCTTTCTTT. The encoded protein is CASSLIGQDTEAFF.

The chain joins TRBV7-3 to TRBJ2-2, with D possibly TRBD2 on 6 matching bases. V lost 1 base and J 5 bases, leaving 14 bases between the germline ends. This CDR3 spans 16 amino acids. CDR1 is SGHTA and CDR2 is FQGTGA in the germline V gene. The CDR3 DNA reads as TGTGCCAGCAGCTTAAGTCCGGGAGAAGGAACCGGGGAGCTGTTTTTT. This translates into CASSLSPGEGTGELFF.

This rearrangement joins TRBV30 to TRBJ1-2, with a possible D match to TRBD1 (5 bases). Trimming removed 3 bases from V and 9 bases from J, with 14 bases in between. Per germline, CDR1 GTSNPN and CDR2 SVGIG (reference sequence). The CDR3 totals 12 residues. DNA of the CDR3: TGTGCCTGGAGCCGCGGGGCAGGGAGCTACACCTTC. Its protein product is CAWSRGAGSYTF.

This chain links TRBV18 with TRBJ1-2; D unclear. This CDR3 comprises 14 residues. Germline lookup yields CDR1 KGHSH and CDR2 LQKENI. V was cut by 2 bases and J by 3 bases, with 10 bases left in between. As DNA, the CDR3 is TGTGCCAGCTCACCAGGAGGAAGGTACTATGGCTACACCTTC. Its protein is CASSPGGRYYGYTF.

For the CDR3, the DNA is TGTGCCAGCGTCGTCGGCGGAGCTTCCTACGAGCAGTACTTC. Protein sequence: CASVVGGASYEQYF. The V call is TRBV28, the J call TRBJ2-7; D call uncertain. V lost 8 bases and J lost 1, with 15 bases in between. The CDR3 is made up of 14 amino acids. Germline CDR1 and CDR2: MDHEN and SYDVKM.

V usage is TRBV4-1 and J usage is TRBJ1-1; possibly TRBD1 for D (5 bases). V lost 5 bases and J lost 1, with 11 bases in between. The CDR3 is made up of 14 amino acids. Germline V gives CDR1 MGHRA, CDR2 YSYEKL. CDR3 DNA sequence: TGCGCCAGCAGCAGGGGTGGCGAGAACACTGAAGCTTTCTTT. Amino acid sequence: CASSRGGENTEAFF.

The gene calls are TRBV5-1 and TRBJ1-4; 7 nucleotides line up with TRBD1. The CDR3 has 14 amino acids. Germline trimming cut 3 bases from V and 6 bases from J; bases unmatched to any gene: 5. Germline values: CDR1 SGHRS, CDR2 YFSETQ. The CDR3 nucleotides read TGCGCCAGCAGCTCACATACAGGGGATGAAAAACTGTTTTTT. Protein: CASSSHTGDEKLFF.

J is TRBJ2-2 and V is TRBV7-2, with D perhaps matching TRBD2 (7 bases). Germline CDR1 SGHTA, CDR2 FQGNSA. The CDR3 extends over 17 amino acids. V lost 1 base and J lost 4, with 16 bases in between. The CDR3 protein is CASSLVVRGLFTGELFF. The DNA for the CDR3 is TGTGCCAGCAGCTTAGTTGTGCGGGGGCTTTTCACCGGGGAGCTGTTTTTT.

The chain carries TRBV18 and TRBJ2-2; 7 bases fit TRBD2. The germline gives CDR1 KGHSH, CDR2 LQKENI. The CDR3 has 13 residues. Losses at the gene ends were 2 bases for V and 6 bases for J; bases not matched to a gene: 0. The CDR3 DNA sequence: TGTGCCAGCTCACCAGGACTAGCCGGGGAGCTGTTTTTT. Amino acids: CASSPGLAGELFF.

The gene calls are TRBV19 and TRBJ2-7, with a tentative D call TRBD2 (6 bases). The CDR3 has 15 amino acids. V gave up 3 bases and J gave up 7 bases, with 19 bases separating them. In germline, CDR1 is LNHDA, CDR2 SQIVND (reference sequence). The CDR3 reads CASSIVSGGPGEQYF. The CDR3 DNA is TGTGCCAGTAGTATTGTTTCTGGAGGGCCCGGGGAGCAGTACTTC.

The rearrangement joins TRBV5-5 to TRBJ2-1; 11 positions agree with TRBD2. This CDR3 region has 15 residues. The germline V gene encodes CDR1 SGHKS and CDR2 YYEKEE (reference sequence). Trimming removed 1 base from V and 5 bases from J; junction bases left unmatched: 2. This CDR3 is CASSLRGLADNEQFF. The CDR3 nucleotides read TGTGCCAGCAGCTTGAGGGGACTAGCGGACAATGAGCAGTTCTTC.